Below are 23 T cell receptor beta chains sequenced from a single sample in a study of T cells after yellow fever vaccination (dated by TCRdb to about 2019). Library generation was performed with 5' RACE. The sequencer listed for this sample is Illumina NovaSeq 6000. TCRdb redid the processing of the public reads, applying fastp at Q25 and MiXCR, and retained in-frame beta chains. Records with the same CDR3 protein are collapsed into one entry carrying the most frequent genes and DNA. The sample contains around 330,000 distinct CDR3 sequences, more than 3% of them found a single time. Around 24% of the sample goes to the ten largest clones. The treatment or condition label of this sample denotes: live attenuated yellow fever vaccine strain. The material was PBMCs, obtained on the day of the yellow fever booster vaccination. The receptors come from a man aged 18 to 30 who received the YFV17D yellow fever vaccine.

Only a few counts were recorded for this clonotype. The chain employs TRBV12-3 or TRBV12-4 and TRBJ1-3, with D uncertain. This CDR3 comprises 15 residues. V lost 5 bases and J lost 0, with 11 bases in between. The CDR3 spells CASSGRPGSGNTIYF. CDR3 nucleotide sequence: TGTGCCAGCAGTGGACGTCCCGGCTCTGGAAACACCATATATTTT.

The genes are TRBV18 and TRBJ1-5; TRBD1 matches 9 bases. This CDR3 is built from 16 residues. Germline CDR1 and CDR2: KGHSH and LQKENI. Losses at the gene ends were 1 base for V and 6 bases for J; bases not matched to a gene: 7. The CDR3: CASSPLGQGYGQPQHF. CDR3 in DNA: TGTGCCAGCTCACCACTGGGACAGGGATATGGTCAGCCCCAGCATTTT.

This clonotype was counted ten times or more. The gene calls are TRBV20-1 and TRBJ2-3; D call uncertain. CDR1 is DFQATT, CDR2 SNEGSKA, per germline (reference sequence). The CDR3 length is 13 residues. Trimming took 1 base from V and 7 from J, leaving 12 bases between them. CDR3 nucleotide sequence: TGCAGTGCTAGAGGTAGAGCTCCCTATACGCAGTATTTT. As protein: CSARGRAPYTQYF.

A note on this clonotype: Being one base from a much bigger clone, this may be a read error. The rearrangement uses TRBV4-3 and TRBJ1-1; no definite D call. Germline lookup yields CDR1 LGHNA and CDR2 YSLEER. The CDR3 has 15 residues. In nucleotides, the CDR3 is TGCGCCAGCAGCCAAGATTTAAGGATAAACACTGAAGCTCTCTTT. The encoded protein is CASSQDLRINTEALF.

This clonotype was picked up many times. The rearrangement joins TRBV5-1 to TRBJ1-2; D gene ambiguous. The CDR3 sequence is 17 residues long. The germline gives CDR1 SGHRS, CDR2 YFSETQ. V was clipped by 2 bases and J by 2 bases, with 19 bases between them. The CDR3 is CASSFRAGRLRNYGYTF. As DNA, the CDR3 is TGCGCCAGCAGCTTTCGGGCAGGCCGCCTAAGGAACTATGGCTACACCTTC. Full variable domain (remainder filled in from reference TRBV5-1 and TRBJ1-2): KAGVTQTPRYLIKTRGQQVTLSCSPISGHRSVSWYQQTPGQGLQFLFEYFSETQRNKGNFPGRFSGRQFSNSRSEMNVSTLELGDSALYLCASSFRAGRLRNYGYTFGSGTRLTVV.

This clonotype appeared many times. The V gene is TRBV20-1, the J gene TRBJ2-5; 7 nucleotides align to TRBD2. J lost 2 bases, V lost 6 bases, and 12 bases had no gene match. Germline V gene lookup returns CDR1 DFQATT and CDR2 SNEGSKA (reference sequence). The CDR3 covers 15 residues. CDR3 coding DNA: TGCAGTGCCGCCGCGCTAGCGGCCAATCAAGAGACCCAGTACTTC. Amino acids: CSAAALAANQETQYF.

The chain joins TRBV7-2 to TRBJ2-7; 11 nucleotides match TRBD2. This CDR3 has 16 amino acids. CDR1 and CDR2 from the germline V gene are SGHTA and FQGNSA. J was trimmed by 3 bases and V by 4 bases; bases with no gene match: 8. CDR3 DNA sequence: TGTGCCAGCAGCTGCCCGACTAGCGGGGAGAACTACGAGCAGTACGTC. Translated, it gives CASSCPTSGENYEQYV.

The table lists this clonotype with many counts. This chain links TRBV28 with TRBJ2-7; 7 bases map to TRBD2. Trimming took 5 bases from V and 7 from J; bases not matched to a gene: 5. The CDR3 is 12 amino acids. Per germline, CDR1 MDHEN and CDR2 SYDVKM. The DNA of the CDR3 is TGTGCCAGCAGTATCGGGGGGTATGAGCAGTACTTC. Its protein product is CASSIGGYEQYF.

The sample holds many counts of this clonotype. The chain links TRBV3-1 to TRBJ2-5, with D uncertain. Germline lookup yields CDR1 LGHDT and CDR2 YNNKEL (reference sequence). The CDR3 totals 14 residues. V gave up 0 bases and J gave up 5 bases, with 10 bases separating them. The CDR3 DNA follows: TGTGCCAGCAGCCAAGATCTAGGGCGGGAGACCCAGTACTTC. Translating gives CASSQDLGRETQYF.

This clonotype came up many times. The chain's CDR3 is CASSRLDRVYEQYF. The CDR3 nucleotides are TGTGCCAGCAGTCGCTTGGACAGGGTCTACGAGCAGTACTTC. This chain connects TRBV12-3 or TRBV12-4 to TRBJ2-7, with TRBD1 identical over 8 bases. V was clipped by 5 bases and J by 3 bases; unmatched bases: 6. This CDR3 has 14 amino acids.

V is TRBV10-1 and J is TRBJ1-1, with a possible D match to TRBD1 (5 bases). Trimming removed 0 bases from V and 9 bases from J, with 8 bases in between. The V gene's germline CDR1 is WNHNN and CDR2 SYGVQD (reference sequence). This CDR3 spans 12 amino acids. The CDR3, as DNA: TGCGCCAGCAGTGAGTCGTCAGGGAAAGCTTTCTTT. It is translated as CASSESSGKAFF.

This clonotype was found many times. This chain uses TRBV10-3 with TRBJ2-1; D is ambiguous. The V gene's germline CDR1 is ENHRY and CDR2 SYGVKD. Trimming took 2 bases from V and 0 from J, leaving 8 bases between them. The CDR3 runs 15 residues. CDR3 sequence reads: CAISEPAGSYNEQFF. DNA for the CDR3: TGTGCCATCAGTGAGCCGGCAGGCTCCTACAATGAGCAGTTCTTC.

This clonotype was seen a few times. The chain employs TRBV7-9 and TRBJ1-2; no reliable D call. From germline, CDR1 is SEHNR and CDR2 FQNEAQ (reference sequence). V dropped 0 bases and J dropped 2 bases, with 10 bases sitting between them. This CDR3 spans 15 amino acids. DNA of the CDR3: TGTGCCAGCAGCTTAGCCGCAACACCAAACTATGGCTACACCTTC. This codes for CASSLAATPNYGYTF.

In this sample, this clonotype turned up many times. CDR3 residues: CASSDRGGEETQYF. The CDR3 DNA follows: TGTGCCAGCAGCGACCGGGGTGGGGAAGAGACCCAGTACTTC. The chain uses TRBV7-2 and TRBJ2-5, with D possibly being TRBD2 (5 bases). The CDR3 is 14 residues long. Trimming shortened V by 5 bases and J by 3 bases, and 13 bases separated the two germline ends. Germline CDR1 and CDR2: SGHTA and FQGNSA.

Ten or more counts support this clonotype. This chain joins TRBV29-1 and TRBJ2-7, with TRBD2 identical over 12 bases. Germline V gene lookup returns CDR1 SQVTM and CDR2 ANQGSEA. V gave up 3 bases and J gave up 3 bases; unmatched junction bases: 6. The CDR3 has 15 amino acids. The CDR3: CSVEGLAGGDYEQYF. CDR3 DNA sequence: TGCAGCGTTGAGGGCCTAGCGGGGGGGGACTACGAGCAGTACTTC.

This clonotype was detected a few times. The V gene is TRBV7-9, the J gene TRBJ1-3, with D possibly being TRBD1 (5 bases). The germline V and J ends were trimmed by 5 bases and 2 bases, with 13 bases remaining between them. The CDR3 is 15 residues long. Germline V gives CDR1 SEHNR, CDR2 FQNEAQ (reference sequence). CDR3: CASSVSGGAGNTIYF. The CDR3, as DNA: TGTGCCAGCAGCGTATCGGGAGGGGCTGGAAACACCATATATTTT.

The chain couples TRBV7-2 to TRBJ2-7; 9 bases fit TRBD2. The V gene end was trimmed by 2 bases and the J gene end by 4 bases; junction bases not matched to a gene: 6. This CDR3 has 15 residues. Germline CDR1 is SGHTA and CDR2 is FQGNSA. The CDR3 region is CASSLLAGGPYEQYF. The CDR3 nucleotides are TGTGCCAGCAGCTTACTTGCGGGGGGGCCTTACGAGCAGTACTTC.

This clonotype was counted only a few times. The chain joins TRBV18 to TRBJ1-5; 8 bases align to TRBD1. CDR3 length: 15 residues. V lost 1 base and J lost 7; bases outside the gene matches: 6. Germline V gene sequence: CDR1 KGHSH, CDR2 LQKENI. The CDR3 sequence is CASSPQVTGGQPQHF. In DNA, the CDR3 is TGTGCCAGCTCACCACAGGTTACAGGGGGGCAGCCCCAGCATTTT.

This clonotype was detected many times. The V call is TRBV4-2, the J call TRBJ2-3; weak D call: TRBD2 (6 bases). The germline V gene encodes CDR1 LGHNA and CDR2 YNFKEQ. The CDR3 loop spans 17 amino acids. V lost 6 bases and J lost 2, with 21 bases in between. The CDR3 DNA is TGTGCCAGCAGGTCGAGCGCGGCTAGCGCCTACACAGATACGCAGTATTTT. Amino acid sequence: CASRSSAASAYTDTQYF.

Concerning this clonotype: The junction and the germline gene differ at one end; a read error may be behind it. The chain is built from TRBV5-1 and TRBJ2-5; tentatively, D is TRBD1 (6 bases). Germline values: CDR1 SGHRS, CDR2 YFSETQ. The CDR3 contains 13 residues. This CDR3 is CASARQGQESQYF. The CDR3 bases are TGCGCCAGCGCCCGTCAGGGGCAAGAGTCCCAGTACTTC.

This chain uses TRBV10-3 with TRBJ1-1; a weak D match, TRBD1 (5 bases). CDR3 size: 15 residues. V was trimmed by 6 bases and J by 1 base, leaving 15 bases between them. CDR1 and CDR2 (germline): ENHRY, SYGVKD. Written as DNA, the CDR3 is TGTGCCATCAGGGGGCCGGGCGAGGGGAACACTGAAGCTTTCTTT. Translating gives CAIRGPGEGNTEAFF.

The table lists this clonotype with many counts. The genes are TRBV27 and TRBJ2-6; possibly TRBD2 for D (7 bases). Trimming pared 5 bases from V and 0 bases from J, leaving 11 bases between. The CDR3 runs to 16 residues. The germline gives CDR1 MNHEY, CDR2 SMNVEV (reference sequence). This chain's CDR3 is CASSGGGFSGANVLTF. The CDR3 nucleotides are TGTGCCAGCAGTGGCGGGGGCTTCTCTGGGGCCAACGTCCTGACTTTC.

This clonotype was seen a handful of times. The DNA is omitted, as the CDR3 cannot be located on it reliably, and the CDR3 follows TCRdb's listing. This chain uses TRBV4-3 with TRBJ1-2; the table's D gene call, TRBD1, was not cross checked with the DNA. The germline V gene encodes CDR1 LGHNA and CDR2 YSLEER. Ends included, the CDR3 has 13 residues. The CDR3 reads CASSPLVGAGTTF.